This TCR beta chain was profiled in a study of T cell responses to AZD1222 COVID-19 vaccine (dated by TCRdb to the early 2020s). Turning to the overall study: AZD1222 recipients given second doses at about 4 weeks or at about 12 weeks were pooled, since spike-specific TCR depth and breadth were not found to differ between the two schedules. A total of just over 230 trial participants underwent TCR sequencing, of whom about 210 received two doses of AZD1222 and some 25 received two doses of the MenACWY control vaccine. Trial participants were enrolled into age subgroups of 18-55, 56-69 and 70-plus years, which contained about 150, 28 and 57 TCR-sequenced participants, respectively.

The time point label here, explained by the study, means: baseline before first vaccination. The vaccinee samples were drawn from two UK trials, COV001 and COV002, one of which was a single-blind randomized controlled phase 2/3 trial testing AZD1222 (ChAdOx1 nCoV-19) in healthy adults. Trial participant PBMC samples were collected at day 0 and day 28 after the second dose for TCRbeta chain sequencing. As regards this clone: The clone's antigen remains unknown. No base-level quality is on record; no much larger clone is a single base apart.

Overall study results and their limits: Reportedly, almost half of the unique spike-specific TCRs recognized epitopes lying outside the regions that are mutated in the B.1.351 and B.1.1.7 variants. Conclusions about previously exposed vaccinees are limited, since just a handful of AZD1222 recipients were seropositive for SARS-CoV-2 at baseline. The 56-69-year group was small, and its depth increase did not reach significance, likely because of low power. Because no samples from the day 14 peak response were available, repertoires could be characterized only after the peak T cell response. Vaccine-associated CD4 TCRs spanned the whole spike protein, with dominant responses in regions 160-218 and 743-854. Participants were mostly white British, with more females than males. The authors suggested clonal diversity may have been underestimated. Spike-specific TCR breadth and depth rose significantly after two AZD1222 doses compared with day 0 and with MenACWY recipients.

The CDR3 regions of human TCRbeta chains were analyzed by immunosequencing. In the source study's methods: TCRs in the repertoires were matched against a reference library of SARS-CoV-2-specific TCRs that had been generated with the MIRA antigen-specificity platform. Breadth meant the fraction of unique TCRs that were SARS-CoV-2-associated, whereas depth meant the fraction of total T cells that were SARS-CoV-2-associated. Each spike-specific TCR was assigned to its reactive spike region and to a CD4 or CD8 class using the MIRA data. Log10-transformed breadth and depth values were compared by one-way ANOVA with Sidak's multiple comparisons tests. Drawn from immuneACCESS, this table holds only the in-frame rearrangements with V and J called that TCRdb kept. Clones are partly lost; checked studies trace under half to an unresolved V gene and leave the rest unexplained. V, J and clone size derive from that table, while D and trimming were established from the DNA sequence. In all, the sample holds about 120,000 clones, and about 89% of those were seen once. The top ten clonotypes cover 4.5% of the sample.

The CDR1 and CDR2 encoded by the germline V gene are SGHTA and FQGNSA. V gives up 3 bases and J gives up 3 bases, and the segment between their germline ends measures 18 bases. Spanning cysteine to phenylalanine, the CDR3 consists of 16 amino acids. The CDR3 DNA has 48 bases and is translated from base 1. The sample was peripheral blood, taken on day 0 of AZD1222 vaccination. The rearranged chain carries TRBV7-2 and TRBJ2-7; a weak D assignment points to TRBD1 (6 bases agree). This receptor was taken from an adult in good health. For the CDR3, the sequence is CASSLVPDRPLYEQYF. The sequence in DNA is TGTGCCAGCAGCTTGGTACCCGACAGGCCTCTCTACGAGCAGTACTTC. The entire variable domain, with the stretches around the CDR3 drawn from the reference TRBV7-2 and TRBJ2-7 proteins, is GAGVSQSPSNKVTEKGKDVELRCDPISGHTALYWYRQSLGQGLEFLIYFQGNSAPDKSGLPSDRFSAERTGGSVSTLTIQRTQQEDSAVYLCASSLVPDRPLYEQYFGPGTRLTVT.